This is a list of T cell receptor beta chains from one sample in a study of blood T cell repertoires in COVID-19. Method: immunoSEQ multiplex PCR; TCRdb's copy keeps in-frame clones and lacks some. The table records 100,000 or so clones, 80% to 90% of them present only once. What was sequenced was peripheral blood. The receptors were sampled from a woman older than 75 with acute or convalescent COVID-19. Both conserved end residues are part of each CDR3.

v_call cdr3_aa
TRBV28 CASSLRQGAVQPLHF
TRBV5-6 CASSTIPGHYTGELFF
TRBV5-1 CASSLVQGKEQYF
TRBV13 CASSFRQGNTEAFF
TRBV28 CASSHSRLENTEAFF
TRBV7-8 CASSLSLAAGETQYF
TRBV3-1/TRBV3-2 CASSHSGGQETQYF
TRBV9 CASSAYHFTGPGNTIYF
TRBV13 CASSLGVRGYEQYF
TRBV3-1/TRBV3-2 CASSQGQGSGNTIYF
TRBV28 CATVRGRQETQYF
TRBV2 CASRPGTDPEIAKNIQYF
TRBV5-1 CASSPRTGTGTGELFF
TRBV7-3 CASSKQGAPYNEQFF
TRBV6-5 CASGRSSYNEQFF
TRBV7-9 CASSLGGQVEAQYF
TRBV5-1 CASSLGAYEQYF
TRBV28 CASSLAGPRTNEKLFF
TRBV5-1 CASSLDAGKLFF
TRBV5-4 CASSSRGADTQYF
TRBV9 CASSERTGYNEKLFF
TRBV5-4 CASSTSGQGWGETQYF
TRBV7-9 CASSLELSSQQYF
TRBV6-5 CASRSGTGGGTEAFF
TRBV9 CASSVGTVPNEQYF
TRBV7-2 CASSFSGGSYEQYF
TRBV27 CASKQGDGNTIYF
TRBV7-9 CASSPYTTGAREQYF
TRBV5-6 CASSGGPETGNYGYTF
TRBV5-6 CASSLAGSFSNQPQHF
TRBV5-5 CASSFIGTAGNTIYF
TRBV2 CASSANRFGYTF
TRBV6-5 CASSYGLAGQETQYF
TRBV30 CAWSWGPGELFF
TRBV19 CASSIGQGTNGYTF
TRBV2 CASSEVQGNSPLHF
TRBV7-9 CASSLGGGRTDTQYF
TRBV7-9 CASSWTGSDQETQYF
TRBV7-2 CASSQTFVPGGANVLTF
TRBV5-4 CASSLVAGPRYEQYF
TRBV19 CASSMRGLVTDTQYF
TRBV11-2 CANSSGQAYEQYF
TRBV11-2 CASSHQGYTEAFF
TRBV12-3/TRBV12-4 CASSSGTSYIYF
TRBV5-5 CASSFAQGSVYEQYF
TRBV3-1/TRBV3-2 CASSPGIFRAFF
TRBV7-9 CASSAMDREAPGNTIYF
TRBV7-2 CASSLSSGGQTQYF
TRBV29-1 CSVASRHKPYEQYF
TRBV5-1 CASSLMETHTGELFF
TRBV11-3 CASSPMQGQGTYEQYF
TRBV19 CASSMSSGANVLTF
TRBV18 CASSLDRVSPQHF
TRBV30 CAWRVRENTEAFF
TRBV30 CAWSNNPGMEQFF